This record looks at one TCR beta chain sequence and its context. Its antigen remains unidentified. Here immunoSEQ multiplex PCR was the method, and the copy in TCRdb shows in-frame clones only, minus some. The data show some 2.3 million clones, more than 80% seen once. The sample belongs to a study of shared clonotypes between healthy human individuals. Study-wide points: Sequencing depth was a factor that was expected to affect clonotype sharing among donors. In this cohort, only blood was sampled, and tissue repertoires likely differ. What limited the represented genetic and exposure-history diversity was the small number of donors.

This CDR3 has 14 amino acids. Germline CDR1 reads MNHNS; CDR2 reads SASEGT. Trimming removed 7 bases from V and 0 bases from J, with 9 bases in between. Researchers partitioned CD4+ cells into CD45RA+ naive and CD45RA-negative memory subsets. The sample comprised naive CD4+ T cells from PBMCs. The subset denotes: CD45RA+ positively selected. The receptor comes from a man in his late teens or twenties in good health. Some clones in this sample may be carry-over from other donors' samples. The chain links TRBV6-1 to TRBJ2-2; possibly TRBD1 or TRBD2 for D (5 bases each). In DNA form, the CDR3 reads TGTGCCAGCATATGGGGGACGAACACCGGGGAGCTGTTTTTT. It encodes CASIWGTNTGELFF.